This TCR beta chain is from a study of cytomegalovirus exposure and HLA in healthy donors. Study results and limitations: Researchers reportedly found TCR beta sequences accurately predicted most subjects' HLA-A and HLA-B alleles.

Germline CDR1 and CDR2: SQVTM and ANQGSEA. The CDR3 is 17 residues long. With V trimmed by 1 base and J by 1 base, 9 bases remained unmatched. Use of 60 Vbeta and 13 Jbeta primers characterized the PCR. TCRdb's table, derived via immunoSEQ multiplex PCR, lists solely in-frame clones and lacks some. The sample yields about 130,000 clones, 60% to 80% seen once. Donors showed nominal health when sampled, although they likely had unrecorded immune exposures. Comment on this clone: Its specificity is not known.

Sequencing was performed on PBMCs. The sequence came from a woman in her forties or fifties in good health and CMV-seronegative. The chain uses TRBV29-1 and TRBJ2-3; the match to TRBD1 covers 9 bases. CDR3 nucleotides: TGCAGCGTTGAAGGCCCACGGGACAGGGCAGGCACAGATACGCAGTATTTT. It yields the protein CSVEGPRDRAGTDTQYF.